Listed here are 17 T cell receptor beta chains from one sample, sequenced in a study of metastatic and nonmetastatic thyroid tumors. TCRdb re-called the PCR reads via MiXCR. The sample contains about 22,000 clones, more than 15% of which appear only once. Every patient underwent thyroid surgery untreated. The sequencing sample was made of adjacent normal tissue. The receptors shown here come from a male donor with papillary thyroid cancer or a benign thyroid nodule (not recorded which). Some clones in this sample may be carry-over from other donors' samples.

There are many counts of this clone. The V gene is TRBV9, the J gene TRBJ2-1; D is unclear. V lost 1 base and J 10 bases, leaving 9 bases between the germline ends. This CDR3 is 12 amino acids long. The germline gives CDR1 SGDLS, CDR2 YYNGEE. CDR3 sequence reads: CASSVWTREQFF. For the CDR3, the DNA is TGTGCCAGCAGCGTATGGACGCGGGAGCAGTTCTTC.

In its sample, this clone was seen many times. The rearrangement links TRBV28 to TRBJ2-3; 8 nucleotides agree with TRBD1. The CDR3 contains 14 residues. Germline CDR1 is MDHEN and CDR2 is SYDVKM. V shed 1 base and J 6 bases; nucleotides not matched to a gene: 3. CDR3 amino acids: CASSLSTGGDTQYF. The CDR3 coding sequence is TGTGCCAGCAGTTTATCTACAGGGGGGGATACGCAGTATTTT.

This clone was detected many times. J is TRBJ2-1 and V is TRBV30; D is possibly TRBD2 (6 bases). The germline V gene encodes CDR1 GTSNPN and CDR2 SVGIG (reference sequence). Trimming removed 3 bases at V and 7 bases at J, with 22 bases between. CDR3 length: 16 amino acids. The CDR3 DNA sequence: TGTGCCTGGAGGCCCAAATTAGGACTACCTTTGAATGAGCAGTTCTTC. Its protein is CAWRPKLGLPLNEQFF.

As for this clone: Compared with germline, one end of the junction differs, possibly owing to a read error. This chain connects TRBV6-2 or TRBV6-3 to TRBJ1-5, with 8 nucleotides matching TRBD1. Per germline, CDR1 MNHEY and CDR2 SVGEGT. This CDR3 has 16 amino acids. Here the CDR3 reads CASRPGQGYSNQPQNF. The CDR3 DNA reads as TGTGCCAGCCGGCCTGGACAGGGCTATAGCAATCAGCCCCAGAATTTT.

This clone is categorized as medium-sized (0.01 to 0.1%). J is TRBJ2-5 and V is TRBV6-1; 7 positions match TRBD2. Germline CDR1 is MNHNS and CDR2 is SASEGT. The CDR3 runs to 15 residues. Trimming removed 6 bases from V and 2 bases from J; junction bases left unmatched: 9. CDR3 bases: TGTGCCAGCAGGGACCATAAGGGAGGGCAAGAGACCCAGTACTTC. As protein: CASRDHKGGQETQYF.

By share, this clone counts as medium-sized. The chain has TRBV6-1 and TRBJ1-1; D not resolved. Trimming took 1 base from V and 11 from J, leaving 8 bases between them. Germline V gene sequence: CDR1 MNHNS, CDR2 SASEGT. The CDR3 sequence is 11 residues long. CDR3: CASSEGRTAFF. The CDR3 DNA reads TGTGCCAGCAGTGAAGGGAGAACTGCTTTCTTT.

This clone was counted between two and nine times. The same CDR3 also results from other DNA sequences found in this sample. The rearrangement links TRBV7-8 to TRBJ2-6; the D gene could be TRBD1 or TRBD2 (5 bases each). CDR1 SGHVS and CDR2 FQNEAQ come from the germline V gene. The V end lost 5 bases, the J end lost 3 bases, and 17 bases lay between the germline ends. The length of the CDR3 is 17 residues. The CDR3 spells CASSPWGIGVGANVLTF. DNA of the CDR3: TGTGCCAGCAGCCCTTGGGGGATAGGTGTTGGGGCCAACGTCCTGACTTTC.

This clone was detected many times. The chain uses TRBV28 and TRBJ1-4; tentatively, D is TRBD1 (6 bases). The CDR3 is made up of 15 amino acids. Germline lookup yields CDR1 MDHEN and CDR2 SYDVKM. The V end lost 5 bases, the J end lost 6 bases, and 16 bases lay between the germline ends. CDR3 region: CASSPRDMYDEKLFF. In DNA, the CDR3 is TGTGCCAGCAGTCCCCGGGACATGTATGATGAAAAACTGTTTTTT.

This clone was detected ten times or more. V gene TRBV3-1 combines with J gene TRBJ1-1; weak D call: TRBD1 (5 bases). The CDR3 runs to 15 residues. Trimming removed 1 base at V and 7 bases at J, with 16 bases between. Germline CDR1 is LGHDT and CDR2 is YNNKEL (reference sequence). CDR3 loop: CASSQVAGGTREAFF. DNA of the CDR3: TGTGCCAGCAGCCAAGTAGCGGGGGGTACCCGTGAAGCTTTCTTT.

This clone has a count of ten or more. CDR3 protein: CASSNKAPCEQYV. The CDR3 nucleotides read TGTGCCAGCAGCAACAAGGCCCCGTGTGAGCAGTACGTC. This chain links TRBV25-1 with TRBJ2-7; D gene ambiguous. CDR3 length: 13 residues. V was trimmed by 6 bases and J by 7 bases, leaving 16 bases between them. CDR1 is MGHDK, CDR2 SYGVNS, per germline.

The sample holds many counts of this clone. The chain couples TRBV20-1 to TRBJ2-3; D unclear. The ends were cut back, 8 bases at V and 0 bases at J, with 12 bases in the middle. The germline V gene encodes CDR1 DFQATT and CDR2 SNEGSKA (reference sequence). This CDR3 contains 13 residues. CDR3 coding DNA: TGCAGTCTTGACCCGTCTAGCACAGATACGCAGTATTTT. This gives the protein CSLDPSSTDTQYF.

The V and J genes are TRBV6-1 and TRBJ2-3; TRBD2 agrees at 10 bases. This CDR3 region has 15 residues. CDR1 and CDR2 from the germline V gene are MNHNS and SASEGT. Trimming removed 6 bases from V and 2 bases from J; junction bases left unmatched: 5. The DNA for the CDR3 is TGTGCCAGCAGCAAACTAGCGGGACTCACAGATACGCAGTATTTT. Translation gives CASSKLAGLTDTQYF.

Relative to its sample, this clone is medium-sized (0.01 to 0.1%). J is TRBJ2-7 and V is TRBV28; D might be TRBD1 (6 bases). This CDR3 contains 13 residues. With 3 bases removed from V and 7 bases from J, the gap between germline ends came to 13 bases. The V gene's germline CDR1 is MDHEN and CDR2 SYDVKM. The CDR3 sequence: CASSLVQGNEQYF. CDR3 DNA: TGTGCCAGCAGTTTGGTTCAGGGGAATGAGCAGTACTTC.

This chain links TRBV10-3 with TRBJ2-6; no firm D call. The CDR3 consists of 17 residues. Germline-derived CDR1 and CDR2 are ENHRY and SYGVKD. V lost 4 bases and J 4 bases, leaving 17 bases between the germline ends. In nucleotides, the CDR3 is TGTGCCATCAGTGGGTCCTGTCGGCGCACCGGGGCCAACGTCCTGACTTTC. It specifies CAISGSCRRTGANVLTF.

This clone was recorded a few times. This sequence joins TRBV12-3 or TRBV12-4 and TRBJ1-5; D is unresolved. The V end lost 5 bases, the J end lost 9 bases, and 17 bases lay between the germline ends. This CDR3 comprises 14 residues. DNA for the CDR3: TGTGCCAGCAGTGAGGAGGGCCTTGGTTGGCCCCAGCATTTT. Translated, it gives CASSEEGLGWPQHF.

This clone rates as medium-sized (0.01 to 0.1%). This specimen includes other DNA sequences encoding the same CDR3. This sequence joins TRBV11-2 and TRBJ2-7, with 9 bases matching TRBD2. The CDR3 has 16 residues. V trimming: 4 bases; J trimming: 3 bases; junction bases outside the gene matches: 10. Germline CDR1 is SGHAT and CDR2 is FQNNGV. The CDR3 is CASSSHSVAGDYEQYV. For the CDR3, the DNA is TGTGCCAGCAGCTCCCATAGCGTAGCGGGAGACTACGAGCAGTACGTC.

This clone was counted ten times or more. The J gene is TRBJ2-7, the V gene TRBV15, with 10 bases identical to TRBD2. With 6 bases clipped from V and 4 bases from J, the junction kept 9 bases outside the gene matches. CDR1 is LNHNV and CDR2 is YYDKDF in the germline V gene (reference sequence). This CDR3 comprises 15 residues. The CDR3 coding sequence is TGTGCCACCAGACTCAGCGGGGGGGCCCAGTACGAGCAGTACTTC. Protein: CATRLSGGAQYEQYF.